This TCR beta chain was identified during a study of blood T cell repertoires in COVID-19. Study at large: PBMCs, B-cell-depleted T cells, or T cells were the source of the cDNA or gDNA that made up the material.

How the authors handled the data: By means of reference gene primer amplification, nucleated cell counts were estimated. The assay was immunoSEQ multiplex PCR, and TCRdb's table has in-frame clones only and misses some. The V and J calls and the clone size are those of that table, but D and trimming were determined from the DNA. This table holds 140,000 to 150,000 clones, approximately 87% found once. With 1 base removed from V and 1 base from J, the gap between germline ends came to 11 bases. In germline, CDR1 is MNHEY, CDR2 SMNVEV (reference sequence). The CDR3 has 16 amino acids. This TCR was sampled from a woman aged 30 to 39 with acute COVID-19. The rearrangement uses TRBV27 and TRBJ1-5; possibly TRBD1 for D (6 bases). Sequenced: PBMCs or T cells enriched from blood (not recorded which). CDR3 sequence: CASSLWGRGSNQPQHF. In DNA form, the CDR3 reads TGTGCCAGCAGTTTATGGGGCAGGGGAAGCAATCAGCCCCAGCATTTT.